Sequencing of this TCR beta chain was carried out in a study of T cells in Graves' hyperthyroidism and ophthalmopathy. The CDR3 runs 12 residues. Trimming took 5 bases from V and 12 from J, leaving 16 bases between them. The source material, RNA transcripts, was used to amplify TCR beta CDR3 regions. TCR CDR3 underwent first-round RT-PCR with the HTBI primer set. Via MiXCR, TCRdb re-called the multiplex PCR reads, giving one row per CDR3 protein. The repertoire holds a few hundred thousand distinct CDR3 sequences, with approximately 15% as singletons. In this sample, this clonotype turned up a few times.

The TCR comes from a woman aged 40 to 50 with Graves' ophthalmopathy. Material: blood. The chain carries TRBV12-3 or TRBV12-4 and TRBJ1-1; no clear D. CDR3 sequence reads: CASSPRSGRSFF. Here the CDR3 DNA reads TGTGCCAGCAGTCCCCGTTCGGGGAGATCTTTCTTT.